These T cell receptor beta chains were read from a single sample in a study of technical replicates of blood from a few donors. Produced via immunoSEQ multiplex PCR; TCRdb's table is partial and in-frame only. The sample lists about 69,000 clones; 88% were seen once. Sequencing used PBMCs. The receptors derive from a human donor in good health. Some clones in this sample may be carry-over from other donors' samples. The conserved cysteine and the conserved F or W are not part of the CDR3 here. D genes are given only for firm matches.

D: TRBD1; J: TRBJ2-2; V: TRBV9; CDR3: ASSNGQVHTGELF
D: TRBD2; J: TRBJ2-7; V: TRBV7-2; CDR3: ASSLDGGGTYEQY
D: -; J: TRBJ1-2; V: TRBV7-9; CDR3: ASSLGWAANYGYT
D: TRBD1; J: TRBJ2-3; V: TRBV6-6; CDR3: ASQTGTGVPDTQY
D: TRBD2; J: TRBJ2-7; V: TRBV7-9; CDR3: ASSLGTSGGVYEQY
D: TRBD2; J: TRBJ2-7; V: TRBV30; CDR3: AWSMTSLEQY
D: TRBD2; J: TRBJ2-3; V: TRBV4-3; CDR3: ASSQGGPAGTQY
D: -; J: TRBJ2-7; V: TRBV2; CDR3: ASSGEYEQY
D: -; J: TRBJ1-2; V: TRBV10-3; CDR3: AISESSDHGYT
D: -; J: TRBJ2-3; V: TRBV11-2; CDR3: ASSLGEADTQY
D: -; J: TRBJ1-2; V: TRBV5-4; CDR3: ASSSQGGYGYT
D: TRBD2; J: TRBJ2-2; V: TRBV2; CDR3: ASSEPGASGTGELF
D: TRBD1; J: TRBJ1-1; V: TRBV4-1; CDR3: ASSQADRVNTEAF
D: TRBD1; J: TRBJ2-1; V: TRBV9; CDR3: ASSARGQHNEQF
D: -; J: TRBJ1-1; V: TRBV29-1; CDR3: SADKLNTEAF
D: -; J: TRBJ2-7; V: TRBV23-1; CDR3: ASSQSRSTALEYEQY
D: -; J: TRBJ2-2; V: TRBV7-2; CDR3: ASSPTIQNTGELF
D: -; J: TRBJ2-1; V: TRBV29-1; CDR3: SVARGGEQF
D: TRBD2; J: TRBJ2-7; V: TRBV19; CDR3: ASSTTSGGREQY
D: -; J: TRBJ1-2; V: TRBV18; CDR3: ASSPGQRQESYGYT
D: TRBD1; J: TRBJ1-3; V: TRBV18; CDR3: ASSPSTGSSSGNTIY
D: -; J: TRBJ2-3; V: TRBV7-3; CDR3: ASSSTGWTDTQY
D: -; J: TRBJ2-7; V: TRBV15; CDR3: ATSRVDRKEEQY
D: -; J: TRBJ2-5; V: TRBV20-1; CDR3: SANLQETQY
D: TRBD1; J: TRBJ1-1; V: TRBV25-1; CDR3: ASSELGQGANTEAF
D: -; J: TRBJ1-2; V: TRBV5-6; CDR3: ASRLGTLRGYGYT
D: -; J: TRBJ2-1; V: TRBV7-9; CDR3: ASSFPLKSYNEQF
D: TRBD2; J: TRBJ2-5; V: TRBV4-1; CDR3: ASSPTAASGNNQETQY
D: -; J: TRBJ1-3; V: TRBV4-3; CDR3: ASSPGQGLGNTIY
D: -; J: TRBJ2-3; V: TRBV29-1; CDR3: SAGGGPEDTQY
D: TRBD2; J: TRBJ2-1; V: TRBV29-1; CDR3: SVDGGALGNYNEQF
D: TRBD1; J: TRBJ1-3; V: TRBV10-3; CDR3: ASNPGQGVGNTIY
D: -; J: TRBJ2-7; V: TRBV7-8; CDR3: ASIPGGRSYEQY
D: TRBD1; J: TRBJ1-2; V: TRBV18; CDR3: ASSPATGRTSYGYT
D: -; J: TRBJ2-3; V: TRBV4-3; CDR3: ASSLRPVDNGADTQY
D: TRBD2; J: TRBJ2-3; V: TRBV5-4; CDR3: ASSKPSGTSNTQY
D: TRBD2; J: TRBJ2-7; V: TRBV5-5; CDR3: ASSLASGRGYEQY
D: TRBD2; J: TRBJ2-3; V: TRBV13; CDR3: ASSFRLAGAGTDTQY
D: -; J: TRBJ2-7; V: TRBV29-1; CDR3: SVGGGYSSYEQY
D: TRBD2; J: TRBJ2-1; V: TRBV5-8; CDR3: ASSSRIAGLNEQF
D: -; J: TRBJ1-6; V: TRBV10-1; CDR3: ASSEDRNSPLH
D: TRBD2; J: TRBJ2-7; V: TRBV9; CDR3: ASSAGTSGTYEQY
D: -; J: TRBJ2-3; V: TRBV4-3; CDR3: ASSQDRYHADTQY
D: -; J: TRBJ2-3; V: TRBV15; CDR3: ATSRGGVSGTQY
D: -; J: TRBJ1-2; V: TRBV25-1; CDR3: ASSDSTGTRRGYT
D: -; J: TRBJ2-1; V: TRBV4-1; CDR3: ASSQDAGRSEQF
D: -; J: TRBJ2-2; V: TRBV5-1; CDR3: ASSLVPENTGELF
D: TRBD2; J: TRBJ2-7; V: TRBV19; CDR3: ASSIAGGSYEQY
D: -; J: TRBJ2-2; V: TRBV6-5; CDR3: ASSYSRAGELF
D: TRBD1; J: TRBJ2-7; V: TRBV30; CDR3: AWSGTGASYEQY
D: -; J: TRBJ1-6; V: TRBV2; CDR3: ASRAYIGSYYN
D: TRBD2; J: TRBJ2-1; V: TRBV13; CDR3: ASSSFTSGGSYNEQF
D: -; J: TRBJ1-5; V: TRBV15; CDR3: ATSTQDDQPQH
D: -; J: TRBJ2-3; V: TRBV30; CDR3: AWTRSSGTQY
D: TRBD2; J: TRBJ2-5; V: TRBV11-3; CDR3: ASSLTGRGGQETQY
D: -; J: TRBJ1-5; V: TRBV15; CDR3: ATSRDLGQPQH
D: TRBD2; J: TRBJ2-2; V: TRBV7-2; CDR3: ASSPSGGANPGELF
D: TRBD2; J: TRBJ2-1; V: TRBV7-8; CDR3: ASSSRTSGSNEQF
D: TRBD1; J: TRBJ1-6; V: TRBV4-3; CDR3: ASSQDRGSRFSPLH
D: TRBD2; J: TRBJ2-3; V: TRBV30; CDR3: AWSGGLAVPGTQY